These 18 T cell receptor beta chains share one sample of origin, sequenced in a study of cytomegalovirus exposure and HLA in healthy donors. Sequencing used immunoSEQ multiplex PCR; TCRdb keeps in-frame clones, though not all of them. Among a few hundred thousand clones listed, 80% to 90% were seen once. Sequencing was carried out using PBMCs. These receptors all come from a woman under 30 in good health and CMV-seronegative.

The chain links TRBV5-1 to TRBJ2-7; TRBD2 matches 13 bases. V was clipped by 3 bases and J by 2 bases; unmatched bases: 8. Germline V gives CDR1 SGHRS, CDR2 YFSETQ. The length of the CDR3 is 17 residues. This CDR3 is CASSSRTSGGDTYEQYF. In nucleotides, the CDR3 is TGCGCCAGCAGCTCCCGGACTAGCGGGGGTGATACCTACGAGCAGTACTTC.

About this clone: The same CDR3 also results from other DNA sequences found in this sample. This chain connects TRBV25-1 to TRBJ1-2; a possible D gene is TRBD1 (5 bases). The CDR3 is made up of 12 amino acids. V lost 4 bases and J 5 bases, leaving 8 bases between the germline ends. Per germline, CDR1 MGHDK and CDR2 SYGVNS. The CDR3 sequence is CASSGGSYGYTF. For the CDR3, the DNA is TGTGCCAGCAGTGGGGGCTCATATGGCTACACCTTC.

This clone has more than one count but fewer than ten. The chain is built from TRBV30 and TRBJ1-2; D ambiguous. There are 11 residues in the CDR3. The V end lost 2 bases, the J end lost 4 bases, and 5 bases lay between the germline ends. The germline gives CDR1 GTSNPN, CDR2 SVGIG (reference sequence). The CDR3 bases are TGTGCCTGGAGTTTCAGCTATGGCTACACCTTC. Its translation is CAWSFSYGYTF.

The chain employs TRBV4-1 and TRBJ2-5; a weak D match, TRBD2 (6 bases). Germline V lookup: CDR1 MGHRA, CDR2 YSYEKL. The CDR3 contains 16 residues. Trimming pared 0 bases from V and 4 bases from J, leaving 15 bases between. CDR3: CASSQDSGVVGETQYF. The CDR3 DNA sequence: TGCGCCAGCAGCCAAGATAGCGGAGTAGTAGGAGAGACCCAGTACTTC.

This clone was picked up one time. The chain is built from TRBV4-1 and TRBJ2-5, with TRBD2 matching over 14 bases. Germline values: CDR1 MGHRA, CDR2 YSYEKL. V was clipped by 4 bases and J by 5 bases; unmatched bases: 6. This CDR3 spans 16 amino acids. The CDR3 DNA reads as TGCGCCAGCAGCCCTGGACTAGCGGGGGGTTACGAGACCCAGTACTTC. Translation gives CASSPGLAGGYETQYF.

The CDR3 loop is CASSVGTNTEAFF. The CDR3 DNA follows: TGTGCCAGCAGCGTCGGGACAAACACTGAAGCTTTCTTT. V usage is TRBV7-7 and J usage is TRBJ1-1; maybe TRBD1 (6 bases). Trimming took 5 bases from V and 2 from J, leaving 9 bases between them. Germline CDR1 and CDR2: SSHAT and FNYEAQ (reference sequence). This CDR3 is 13 amino acids long.

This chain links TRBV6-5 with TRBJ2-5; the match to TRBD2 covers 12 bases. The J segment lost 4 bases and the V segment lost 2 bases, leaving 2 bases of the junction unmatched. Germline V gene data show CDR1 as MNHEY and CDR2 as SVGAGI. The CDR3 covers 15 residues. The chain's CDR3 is CASSYTLAGGETQYF. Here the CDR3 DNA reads TGTGCCAGCAGTTACACACTAGCGGGAGGAGAGACCCAGTACTTC.

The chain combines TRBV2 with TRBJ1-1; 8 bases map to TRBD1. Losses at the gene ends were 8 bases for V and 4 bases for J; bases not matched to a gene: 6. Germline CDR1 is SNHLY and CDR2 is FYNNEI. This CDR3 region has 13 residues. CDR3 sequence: CASADRVTTEAFF. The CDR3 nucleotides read TGTGCCAGCGCGGACAGGGTTACCACTGAAGCTTTCTTT.

CDR3 in amino acids: CASSPRTEYGYTF. For the CDR3, the DNA is TGTGCCAGCAGCCCACGAACTGAATATGGCTACACCTTC. The chain joins TRBV5-4 to TRBJ1-2; unclear D gene. Germline V lookup: CDR1 SGHNT, CDR2 YYREEE (reference sequence). V was cut by 4 bases and J by 5 bases, with 12 bases left in between. This CDR3 is 13 amino acids long.

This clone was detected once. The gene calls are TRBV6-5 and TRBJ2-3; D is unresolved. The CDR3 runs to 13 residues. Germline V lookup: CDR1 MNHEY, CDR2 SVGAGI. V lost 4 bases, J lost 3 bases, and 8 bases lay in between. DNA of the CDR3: TGTGCCAGCAGTTTATCCGTGACAGATACGCAGTATTTT. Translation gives CASSLSVTDTQYF.

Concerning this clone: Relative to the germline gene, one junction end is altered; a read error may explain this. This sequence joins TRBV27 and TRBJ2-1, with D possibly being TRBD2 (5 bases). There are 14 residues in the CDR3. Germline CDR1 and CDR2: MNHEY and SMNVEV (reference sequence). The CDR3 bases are TGTGCCAGCAGTATATCGAGCGGATACAATGAGCAGTTCTTC. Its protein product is CASSISSGYNEQFF.

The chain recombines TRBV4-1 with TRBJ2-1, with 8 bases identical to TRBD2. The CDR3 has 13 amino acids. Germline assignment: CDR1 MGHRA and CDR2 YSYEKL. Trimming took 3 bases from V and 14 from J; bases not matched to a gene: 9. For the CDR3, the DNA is TGCGCCAGCAGCCAGCTACCGGGGGGGCGTAAGTTCTTC. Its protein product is CASSQLPGGRKFF.

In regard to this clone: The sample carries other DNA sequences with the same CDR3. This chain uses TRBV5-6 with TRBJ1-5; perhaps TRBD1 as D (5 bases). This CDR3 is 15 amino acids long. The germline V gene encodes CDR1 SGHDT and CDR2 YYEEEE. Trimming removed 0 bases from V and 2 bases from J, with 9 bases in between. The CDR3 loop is CASSLAGGGNQPQHF. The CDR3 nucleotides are TGTGCCAGCAGCTTGGCCGGGGGAGGCAATCAGCCCCAGCATTTT.

CDR3 loop: CASGPEERGAYEQYF. CDR3 DNA sequence: TGTGCTAGTGGCCCCGAGGAGCGGGGAGCCTACGAGCAGTACTTC. The V and J genes are TRBV12-5 and TRBJ2-7, with TRBD2 identical over 7 bases. Germline CDR1 LGHNT, CDR2 FRNRAP. The trim removed 6 bases at V and 2 bases at J, leaving 10 bases unmatched. This CDR3 contains 15 residues.

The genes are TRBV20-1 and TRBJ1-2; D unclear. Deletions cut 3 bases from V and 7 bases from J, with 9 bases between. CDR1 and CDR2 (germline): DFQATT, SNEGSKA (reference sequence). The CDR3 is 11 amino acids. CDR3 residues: CSARDGGGYTF. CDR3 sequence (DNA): TGCAGTGCTAGGGACGGAGGTGGCTACACCTTC.

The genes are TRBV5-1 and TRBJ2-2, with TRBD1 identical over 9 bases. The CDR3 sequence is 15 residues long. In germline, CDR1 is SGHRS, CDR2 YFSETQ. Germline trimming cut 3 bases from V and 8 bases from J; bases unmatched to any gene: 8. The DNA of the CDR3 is TGCGCCAGCAGCTCGGGGGACAGGGACTCAGGGGAGCTGTTTTTT. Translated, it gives CASSSGDRDSGELFF.

The CDR3 loop reads CASRLAGESYNEQFF. CDR3 bases: TGTGCCAGCAGATTAGCGGGAGAGTCCTACAATGAGCAGTTCTTC. The chain combines TRBV27 with TRBJ2-1; 9 bases align to TRBD2. The germline V gene encodes CDR1 MNHEY and CDR2 SMNVEV (reference sequence). The CDR3 is made up of 15 amino acids. V was clipped by 6 bases and J by 1 base; unmatched bases: 4.

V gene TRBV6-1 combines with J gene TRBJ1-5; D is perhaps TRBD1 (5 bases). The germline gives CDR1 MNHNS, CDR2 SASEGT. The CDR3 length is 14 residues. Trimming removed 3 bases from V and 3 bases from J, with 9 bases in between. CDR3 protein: CASSDRDYNQPQHF. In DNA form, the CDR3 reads TGTGCCAGCAGTGACAGGGATTACAATCAGCCCCAGCATTTT.